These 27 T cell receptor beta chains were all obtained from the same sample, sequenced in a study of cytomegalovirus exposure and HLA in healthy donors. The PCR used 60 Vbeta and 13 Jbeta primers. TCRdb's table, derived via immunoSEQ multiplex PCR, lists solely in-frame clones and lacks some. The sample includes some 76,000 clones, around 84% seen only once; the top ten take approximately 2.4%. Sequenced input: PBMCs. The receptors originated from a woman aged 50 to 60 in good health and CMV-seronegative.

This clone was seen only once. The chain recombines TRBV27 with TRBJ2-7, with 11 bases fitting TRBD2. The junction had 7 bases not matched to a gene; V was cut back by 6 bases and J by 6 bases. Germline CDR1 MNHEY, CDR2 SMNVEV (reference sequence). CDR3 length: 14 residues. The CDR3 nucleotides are TGTGCCAGCAGGCTAGCGGGAGGTCCCTCCGAGCAGTACTTC. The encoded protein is CASRLAGGPSEQYF.

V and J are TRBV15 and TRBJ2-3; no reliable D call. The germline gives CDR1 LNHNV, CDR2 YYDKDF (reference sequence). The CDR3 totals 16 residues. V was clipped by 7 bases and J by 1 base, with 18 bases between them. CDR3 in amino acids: CATTPKVSLGTDTQYF. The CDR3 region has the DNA TGTGCCACCACCCCGAAAGTCTCTTTAGGCACAGATACGCAGTATTTT. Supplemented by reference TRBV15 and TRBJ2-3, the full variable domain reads DAMVIQNPRYQVTQFGKPVTLSCSQTLNHNVMYWYQQKSSQAPKLLFHYYDKDFNNEADTPDNFQSRRPNTSFCFLDIRSPGLGDTAMYLCATTPKVSLGTDTQYFGPGTRLTVL.

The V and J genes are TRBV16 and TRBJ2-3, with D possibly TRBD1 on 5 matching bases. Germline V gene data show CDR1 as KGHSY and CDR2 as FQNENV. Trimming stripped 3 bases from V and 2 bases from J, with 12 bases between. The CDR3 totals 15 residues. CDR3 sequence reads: CASSHQRQNTDTQYF. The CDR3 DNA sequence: TGTGCCAGCAGCCATCAAAGACAGAACACAGATACGCAGTATTTT.

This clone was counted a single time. CDR3 nucleotides: TGTGCCAGCTCACGCCAACCCCCACAGAGCTCCTACGAGCAGTACTTC. Translated: CASSRQPPQSSYEQYF. The chain uses TRBV18 and TRBJ2-7; D ambiguous. The CDR3 is 16 amino acids. Trimming took off 4 bases at V and 0 bases at J, with 16 bases between the two ends. Germline CDR1 and CDR2: KGHSH and LQKENI.

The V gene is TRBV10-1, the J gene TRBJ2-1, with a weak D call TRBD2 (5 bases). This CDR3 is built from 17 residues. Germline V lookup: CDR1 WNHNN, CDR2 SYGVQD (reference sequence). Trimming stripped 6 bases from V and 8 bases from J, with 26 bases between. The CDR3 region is CASSPTRGSLVGYEQFF. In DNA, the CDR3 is TGCGCCAGCAGCCCGACCCGCGGGTCACTCGTCGGCTATGAGCAGTTCTTC.

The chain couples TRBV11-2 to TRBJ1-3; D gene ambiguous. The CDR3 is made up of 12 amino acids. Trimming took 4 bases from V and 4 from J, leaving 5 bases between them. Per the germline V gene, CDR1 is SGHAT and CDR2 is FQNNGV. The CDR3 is CASSSQGNTIYF. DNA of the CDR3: TGTGCCAGCAGCTCACAGGGAAACACCATATATTTT.

The CDR3 reads CASSQLQGWETQYF. The CDR3 nucleotides read TGTGCCAGCAGCCAATTACAGGGTTGGGAGACCCAGTACTTC. The chain combines TRBV14 with TRBJ2-5; TRBD1 might be the D (6 bases). The V end was cut by 2 bases, the J end by 5 bases, with 12 bases between. Germline CDR1 SGHDN, CDR2 FVKESK. This CDR3 has 14 amino acids.

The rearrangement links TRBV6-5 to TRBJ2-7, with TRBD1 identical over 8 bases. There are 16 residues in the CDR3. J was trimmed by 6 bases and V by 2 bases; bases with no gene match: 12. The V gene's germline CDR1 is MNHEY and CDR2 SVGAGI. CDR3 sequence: CASSYPDGTGFGEQYF. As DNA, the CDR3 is TGTGCCAGCAGTTACCCGGATGGGACAGGATTTGGCGAGCAGTACTTC.

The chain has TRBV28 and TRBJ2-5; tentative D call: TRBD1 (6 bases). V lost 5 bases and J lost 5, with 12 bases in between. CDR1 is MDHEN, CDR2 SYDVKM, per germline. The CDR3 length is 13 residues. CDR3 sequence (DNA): TGTGCCAGCAGTACGCAGGGGCGGGAGACCCAGTACTTC. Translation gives CASSTQGRETQYF.

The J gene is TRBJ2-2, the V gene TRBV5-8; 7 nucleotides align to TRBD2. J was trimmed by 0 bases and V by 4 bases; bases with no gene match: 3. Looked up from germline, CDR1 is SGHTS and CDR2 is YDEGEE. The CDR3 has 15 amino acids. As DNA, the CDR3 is TGTGCCAGCAGCCGGGGACTATCGAACACCGGGGAGCTGTTTTTT. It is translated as CASSRGLSNTGELFF.

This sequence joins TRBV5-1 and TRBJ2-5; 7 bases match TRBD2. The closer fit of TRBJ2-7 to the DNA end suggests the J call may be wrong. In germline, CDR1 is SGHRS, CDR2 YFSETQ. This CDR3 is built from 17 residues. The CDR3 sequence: CASSTSGTKSSSYEQYF. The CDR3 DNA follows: TGCGCCAGCAGCACCTCCGGGACTAAATCATCATCATACGAGCAGTACTTC.

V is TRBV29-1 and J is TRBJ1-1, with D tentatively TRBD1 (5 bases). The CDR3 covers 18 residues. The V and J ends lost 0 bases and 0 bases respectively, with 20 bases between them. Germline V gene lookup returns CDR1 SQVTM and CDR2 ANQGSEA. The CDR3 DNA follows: TGCAGCGTTGAAGACCCCCTCAGGAGACAGTCCATGAACACTGAAGCTTTCTTT. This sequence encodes CSVEDPLRRQSMNTEAFF.

CDR3 bases: TGTGCTAGTGGCCCCAGACAGGCTAATCAGCCCCAGCATTTT. This translates into CASGPRQANQPQHF. This chain joins TRBV12-5 and TRBJ1-5, with D perhaps TRBD1 (6 bases). V was cut by 6 bases and J by 4 bases, with 13 bases left in between. The germline CDR1 and CDR2 sequences are LGHNT and FRNRAP. CDR3 length equals 14 residues. Together with reference TRBV12-5 and TRBJ1-5, the CDR3 gives the full variable domain: DARVTQTPRHKVTEMGQEVTMRCQPILGHNTVFWYRQTMMQGLELLAYFRNRAPLDDSGMPKDRFSAEMPDATLATLKIQPSEPRDSAVYFCASGPRQANQPQHFGDGTRLSIL.

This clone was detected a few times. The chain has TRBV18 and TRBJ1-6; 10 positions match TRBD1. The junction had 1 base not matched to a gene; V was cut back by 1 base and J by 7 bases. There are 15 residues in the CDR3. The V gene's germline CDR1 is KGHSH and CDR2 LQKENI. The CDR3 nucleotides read TGTGCCAGCTCACCACAGGGACAGGGGAATTCACCCCTCCACTTT. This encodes CASSPQGQGNSPLHF.

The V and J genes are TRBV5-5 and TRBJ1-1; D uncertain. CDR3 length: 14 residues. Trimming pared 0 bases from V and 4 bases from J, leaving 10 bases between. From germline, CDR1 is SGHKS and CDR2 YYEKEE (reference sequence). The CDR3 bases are TGTGCCAGCAGCTTGGAGCCAGGTCGCACTGAAGCTTTCTTT. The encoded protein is CASSLEPGRTEAFF.

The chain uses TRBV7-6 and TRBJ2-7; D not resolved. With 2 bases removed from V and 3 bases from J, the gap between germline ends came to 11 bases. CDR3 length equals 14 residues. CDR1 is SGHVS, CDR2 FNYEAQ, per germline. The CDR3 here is CASSLPTALYEQYV. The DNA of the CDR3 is TGTGCCAGCAGCTTACCAACAGCTCTCTACGAGCAGTACGTC.

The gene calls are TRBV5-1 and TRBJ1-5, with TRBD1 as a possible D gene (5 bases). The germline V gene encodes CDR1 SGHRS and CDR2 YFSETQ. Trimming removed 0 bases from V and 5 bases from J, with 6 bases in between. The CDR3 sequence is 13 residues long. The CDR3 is CASSLDRYQPQHF. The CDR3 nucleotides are TGCGCCAGCAGCTTGGACAGGTATCAGCCCCAGCATTTT.

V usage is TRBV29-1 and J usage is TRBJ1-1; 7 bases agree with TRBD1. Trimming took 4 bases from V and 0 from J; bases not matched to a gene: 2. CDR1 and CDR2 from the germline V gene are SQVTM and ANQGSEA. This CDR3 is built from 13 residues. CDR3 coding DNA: TGCAGCGTTGTAGGACAGGTGAACACTGAAGCTTTCTTT. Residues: CSVVGQVNTEAFF.

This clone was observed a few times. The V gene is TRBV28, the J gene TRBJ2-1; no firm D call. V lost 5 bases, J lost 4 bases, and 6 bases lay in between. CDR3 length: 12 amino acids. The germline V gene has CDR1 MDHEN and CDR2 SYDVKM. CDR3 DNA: TGTGCCAGCAGTCCCCCTTACAATGAGCAGTTCTTC. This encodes CASSPPYNEQFF. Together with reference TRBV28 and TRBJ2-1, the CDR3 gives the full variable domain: DVKVTQSSRYLVKRTGEKVFLECVQDMDHENMFWYRQDPGLGLRLIYFSYDVKMKEKGDIPEGYSVSREKKERFSLILESASTNQTSMYLCASSPPYNEQFFGPGTRLTVL.

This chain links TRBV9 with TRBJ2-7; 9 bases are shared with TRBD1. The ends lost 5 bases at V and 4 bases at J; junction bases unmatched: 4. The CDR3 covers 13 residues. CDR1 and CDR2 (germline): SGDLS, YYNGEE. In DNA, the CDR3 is TGTGCCAGCAGTGACAGGGGGGGTTACGAGCAGTACGTC. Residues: CASSDRGGYEQYV.

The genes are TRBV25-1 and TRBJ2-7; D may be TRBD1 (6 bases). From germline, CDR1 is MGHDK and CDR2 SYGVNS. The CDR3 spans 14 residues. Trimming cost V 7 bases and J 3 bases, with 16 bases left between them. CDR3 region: CASTDGDKDYEQYF. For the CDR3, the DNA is TGTGCCAGCACCGATGGGGACAAGGACTACGAGCAGTACTTC.

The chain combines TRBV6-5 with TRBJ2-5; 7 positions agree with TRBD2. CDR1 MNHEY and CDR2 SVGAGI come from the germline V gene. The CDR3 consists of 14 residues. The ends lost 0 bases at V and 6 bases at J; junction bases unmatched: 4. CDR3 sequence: CASSYSTGGQTQYF. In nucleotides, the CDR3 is TGTGCCAGCAGTTACTCGACGGGGGGACAGACCCAGTACTTC.

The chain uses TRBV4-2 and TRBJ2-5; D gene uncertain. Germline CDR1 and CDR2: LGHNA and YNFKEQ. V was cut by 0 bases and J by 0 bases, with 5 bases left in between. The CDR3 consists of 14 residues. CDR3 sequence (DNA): TGTGCCAGCAGCCAAGAAACAGACCAAGAGACCCAGTACTTC. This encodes CASSQETDQETQYF.

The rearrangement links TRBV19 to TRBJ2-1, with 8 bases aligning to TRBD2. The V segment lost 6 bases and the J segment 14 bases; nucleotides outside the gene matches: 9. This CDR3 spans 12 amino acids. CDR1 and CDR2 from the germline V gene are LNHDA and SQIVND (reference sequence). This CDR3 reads CASSWGSGGEFF. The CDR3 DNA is TGTGCCAGTAGCTGGGGGAGCGGGGGAGAGTTCTTC.

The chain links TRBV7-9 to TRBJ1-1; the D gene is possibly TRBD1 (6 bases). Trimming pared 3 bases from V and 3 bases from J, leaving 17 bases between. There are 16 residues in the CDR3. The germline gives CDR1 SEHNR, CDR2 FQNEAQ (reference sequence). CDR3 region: CASSFFPRGKDTEAFF. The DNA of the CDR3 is TGTGCCAGCAGCTTCTTTCCCAGGGGCAAGGACACTGAAGCTTTCTTT.

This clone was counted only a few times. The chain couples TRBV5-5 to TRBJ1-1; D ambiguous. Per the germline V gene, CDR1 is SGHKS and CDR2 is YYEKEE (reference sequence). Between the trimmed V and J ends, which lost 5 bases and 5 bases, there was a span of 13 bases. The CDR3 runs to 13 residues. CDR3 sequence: CASSLRAGTEAFF. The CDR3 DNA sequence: TGTGCCAGCAGTTTGAGAGCGGGAACTGAAGCTTTCTTT.

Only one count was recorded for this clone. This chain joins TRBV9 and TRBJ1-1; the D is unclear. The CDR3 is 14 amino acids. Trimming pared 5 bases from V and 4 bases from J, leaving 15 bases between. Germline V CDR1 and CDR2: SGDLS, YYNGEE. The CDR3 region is CASSVGFEGTEAFF. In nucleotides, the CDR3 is TGTGCCAGCAGTGTGGGGTTCGAGGGCACTGAAGCTTTCTTT.